These T cell receptor beta chains were read from a single sample in a study of blood T cells in healthy people across ages. One entry per CDR3 protein, called by TCRdb with MiXCR from the 5' RACE reads. The sample has about 930,000 distinct CDR3 sequences; about 28% are singletons. This sample was also put to use in a study of T cells of mothers and their children.

The specimen was blood. Source of these receptors: a woman aged 40 to 50 in good health. CDR3s include the opening cysteine and the closing phenylalanine or tryptophan. A D gene is named only where the DNA matches it firmly. A row's size may be missing; if present it is once, few, many or a size class.

d_gene | abundance | j_gene | v_gene | CDR3nt | CDR3aa
TRBD1 | few | TRBJ1-1 | TRBV7-3 | TGTGCCAGCAGTCGGAACAGGGGAGGAAAAGAAGCTTTCTTT | CASSRNRGGKEAFF
. | once | TRBJ1-5 | TRBV18 | TGTGCCAGCTCACCGTTCCCAGGTTCGGGCAATCAGCCCCAGCATTTT | CASSPFPGSGNQPQHF
TRBD2 | . | TRBJ2-2 | TRBV19 | TGTGCCAGTAGTACCCACCCCACTAGCGGGGGAAACACCGGGGAGCTGTTTTTT | CASSTHPTSGGNTGELFF
TRBD1 | . | TRBJ2-1 | TRBV20-1 | TGCAGTGCTAGAGAATTAAGGACAGGGGACTACAATGAGCAGTTCTTC | CSARELRTGDYNEQFF
. | . | TRBJ2-3 | TRBV7-9 | TGTGCCAGCAGCTTGCCAGGACTACCAGATACGCAGTATTTT | CASSLPGLPDTQYF
. | . | TRBJ1-1 | TRBV5-1 | TGCGCCAGCAGCTCACTGGGACCCCCGAACACTGAAGCTTTCTTT | CASSSLGPPNTEAFF
. | . | TRBJ2-7 | TRBV12-3/TRBV12-4 | TGTGCCAGCAGGCCCATTGGGTCTAGCGCCTACAATGAGCAGTACTTC | CASRPIGSSAYNEQYF
TRBD1 | many | TRBJ2-7 | TRBV19 | TGTGCCAGTAGTGCCGCCGGGACAGGGGGCTACGAGCAGTACTTC | CASSAAGTGGYEQYF
. | few | TRBJ1-1 | TRBV6-6 | TGTGCCAGCAGTTACTCCGTAGGGCTGAACACTGAAGCTTTCTTT | CASSYSVGLNTEAFF
. | many | TRBJ1-2 | TRBV20-1 | TGCAGTGCCGAGGAGGCTATACACTATGGCTACACCTTC | CSAEEAIHYGYTF
. | . | TRBJ2-2 | TRBV4-2 | TGTGCCAGCAGCCAGCCCGGGGGAAGGGCCACCGGGGAGCTGTTTTTT | CASSQPGGRATGELFF
. | . | TRBJ1-2 | TRBV7-2 | TGTGCCAGCAGCACCCGACCCCGGGGTGGCTACACCTTC | CASSTRPRGGYTF